This TCR beta chain was captured in a study of OX40 agonist ivuxolimab in advanced cancers. Study-level information: Partial responses were achieved by three patients, one with hepatocellular carcinoma and two with cutaneous melanoma.

Here immunoSEQ multiplex PCR was the method, and the copy in TCRdb shows in-frame clones only, minus some. The sample lists 78,000 or so clones; roughly 90% were seen once. In regard to this clone: Its matching antigen is unknown.

Findings and caveats of the study: Nonresponders included some who also had low normalized T-cell clonal expansion.

Sample: CD4+ or CD8+ T cells sorted from blood, taken in a trial of the OX40 agonist ivuxolimab. This TCR was recovered from an adult with an advanced solid tumor such as melanoma, head and neck, liver or kidney cancer.

CDR3 protein: CASSSTLTGTGWEQYF. CDR3 DNA sequence: TGCGCCAGCAGCTCGACCCTTACAGGGACGGGGTGGGAGCAGTACTTC. The chain uses TRBV5-1 and TRBJ2-7, with TRBD1 as a possible D gene (6 bases). V was shortened by 3 bases and J by 7 bases, with 23 bases between the two germline ends. The CDR3 totals 16 residues. Germline V gene lookup returns CDR1 SGHRS and CDR2 YFSETQ.